Given below is one TCR beta chain in context. There is no known antigen for this receptor. The record has no base qualities; no much larger clone is one base away. Receptors were amplified or captured by 5' RACE. Data came from an Illumina HiSeq 2000. Template switching introduced a universal primer binding site; the final cDNA contained a unique molecular identifier, enabling accurate counting of TCR cDNA molecules. Specific primers in the conserved constant-segment region were used to synthesize first-strand cDNA for the TCR alpha and beta chains. To control for contamination, every cDNA library carried two barcodes: a SMART-Mk sample barcode plus Illumina barcodes. TruSeq adapter sequences, together with Illumina sample barcodes, were added in two successive PCR steps. The TCR alpha and beta cDNA libraries were sequenced on the Illumina HiSeq platform using custom primers. The study's own analysis went as follows. MiGEC processed the raw reads to extract unique molecular identifiers, while MiXCR was used to determine the CDR3 positions. Recombination models were inferred per individual with the repgenHMM and IGoR tools using an EM algorithm. Shared clonotype analysis was performed with the tcR package in R, normalizing sharing by the product of cloneset sizes. To study raw recombination without the effects of thymic and clonal selection, out-of-frame nonproductive sequences were analyzed. TCRdb cleaned the public reads at Q25 with fastp, built clones with MiXCR and kept in-frame beta chains. Here each entry gathers all rows of one CDR3 protein and keeps the most common genes and DNA. Clone size and V and J calls follow TCRdb, not the original study. The sample records around 370,000 distinct CDR3 sequences, 9% to 10% of which are singletons. More than 8% of the sample goes to the ten largest clones.

The data derive from a study of identical twins (dated by TCRdb to between 2015 and 2016). The study in broad terms: The study deep-sequenced TCR alpha and beta repertoires from monozygotic twins, unrelated adults of various ages and cord blood to test whether fetal clonotypes persist. Replicate twin experiments were performed at different times using different library preparation protocols to rule out contamination.

Every donor was a healthy Caucasian. The researchers also sequenced three unrelated adults who were not twins: a male aged 18 to 29, a male aged 50 to 60, and a female aged 50 to 60. Miltenyi CD45RO+ enrichment and human naive T-cell isolation kits were used to isolate memory (CD45RO+) and naive T cells from PBMC. CDR1 is given as SNHLY and CDR2 as FYNNEI, both from the germline V gene. Trimming takes 7 bases off V and 5 bases off J; junction bases not matched to a gene: 6. The CDR3, cysteine through phenylalanine, is 13 amino acids long. The retained sequence is limited to the CDR3, 39 bases, with the frame set at the first base. Here is what the overall study found, with its caveats: Fewer insertions were carried by abundant cord blood beta clonotypes; a weaker similar trend was observed in young adult naive repertoires, while no such trend was observed in memory repertoires. Invariant T cells such as MAIT and iNKT could partly confound zero-insertion analyses, although diverse VJ usage argued against such confounding for most clonotypes. Compared with coincidental sharing between unrelated individuals, out-of-frame TCR alpha sequences shared between twins showed an excess of sequences with low generation probability. Conclusions relied on cross-sectional statistical analysis, since the same donors could not be followed over many years. Excess twin sharing in beta out-of-frame sequences was weaker because fewer shared sequences lowered the signal-to-noise ratio. Out-of-frame TCR alpha sharing in monozygotic twins was systematically underestimated by recombination models, whereas sharing between unrelated individuals was in agreement with the recombination models.

The sequence was obtained from a woman in her fifties or sixties in good health. The chain is encoded by TRBV2 joined to TRBJ2-5, and TRBD2 aligns with 8 junction nucleotides. Specimen: naive T cells sorted from blood. This sample's cell subset or site label indicates: cells isolated with a human naive T-cell isolation kit. The CDR3 is CASIAGSKETQYF. The nucleotide sequence reads TGTGCCAGCATAGCGGGATCGAAGGAGACCCAGTACTTC.